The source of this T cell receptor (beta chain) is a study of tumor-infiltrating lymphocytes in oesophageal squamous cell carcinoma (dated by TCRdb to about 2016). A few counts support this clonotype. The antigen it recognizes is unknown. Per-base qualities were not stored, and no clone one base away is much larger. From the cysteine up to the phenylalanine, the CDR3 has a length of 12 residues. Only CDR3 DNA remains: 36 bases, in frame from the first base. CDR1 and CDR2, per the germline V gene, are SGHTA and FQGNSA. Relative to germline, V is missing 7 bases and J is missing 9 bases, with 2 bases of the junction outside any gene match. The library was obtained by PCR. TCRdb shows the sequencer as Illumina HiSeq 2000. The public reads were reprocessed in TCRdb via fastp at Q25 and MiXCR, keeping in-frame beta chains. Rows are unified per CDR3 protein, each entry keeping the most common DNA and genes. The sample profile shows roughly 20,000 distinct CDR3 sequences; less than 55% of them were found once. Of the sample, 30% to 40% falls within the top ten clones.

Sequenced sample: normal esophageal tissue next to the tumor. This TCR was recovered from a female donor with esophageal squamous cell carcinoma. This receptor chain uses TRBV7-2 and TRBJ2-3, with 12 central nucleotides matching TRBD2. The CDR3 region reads CASTSGRATQYF. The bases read TGTGCCAGCACTAGCGGGAGGGCCACGCAGTATTTT.